Shown below are 19 T cell receptor beta chains from a single sample sequenced in a study of T cell responses to AZD1222 COVID-19 vaccine. Sequenced by immunoSEQ multiplex PCR; TCRdb stores in-frame clones only, minus some. Here the sample spans 7,500 to 9,000 clones, around 89% being singletons. This sample comprised peripheral blood, obtained 28 days after the second AZD1222 dose. These receptors all stem from an adult who received the AZD1222 COVID-19 vaccine.

V usage is TRBV6-5 and J usage is TRBJ1-2; TRBD1 agrees at 8 bases. Unmatched junction bases numbered 5, after V lost 5 bases and J lost 6 bases. Germline assignment: CDR1 MNHEY and CDR2 SVGAGI. The CDR3 runs 13 residues. CDR3 sequence: CASSIGQGDGYTF. Written as DNA, the CDR3 is TGTGCCAGCAGTATAGGACAGGGCGATGGCTACACCTTC.

This rearrangement joins TRBV19 to TRBJ2-5, with 9 positions matching TRBD2. Trimming at V came to 2 bases and at J to 0 bases, leaving 4 bases not matched to a gene. The CDR3 has 16 amino acids. The V gene's germline CDR1 is LNHDA and CDR2 SQIVND (reference sequence). The CDR3 nucleotides read TGTGCCAGTAGTATAAGGGCTAGCGGGAACCAAGAGACCCAGTACTTC. This gives the protein CASSIRASGNQETQYF.

The chain carries TRBV18 and TRBJ1-2, with D hard to call. The CDR3 runs 12 residues. V lost 2 bases and J 5 bases, leaving 6 bases between the germline ends. The germline CDR1 and CDR2 sequences are KGHSH and LQKENI. The CDR3 DNA reads as TGTGCCAGCTCACCATCCGGTTATGGCTACACCTTC. This translates into CASSPSGYGYTF.

The J gene is TRBJ1-1, the V gene TRBV7-2; 9 bases map to TRBD1. Germline values: CDR1 SGHTA, CDR2 FQGNSA. V shed 1 base, J shed 6 bases, and the junction held 6 bases outside the gene matches. CDR3 length: 15 residues. The CDR3, as DNA: TGTGCCAGCAGCTTAGGCGCCTACAGGGGGCCTGAAGCTTTCTTT. Protein product: CASSLGAYRGPEAFF.

The chain uses TRBV27 and TRBJ1-6, with unresolved D. V lost 3 bases to trimming and J lost 8 bases, with 8 bases between them. CDR3 length equals 13 residues. Germline CDR1 is MNHEY and CDR2 is SMNVEV (reference sequence). The CDR3 DNA reads as TGTGCCAGCAGTTTCGGCGGGGATTCACCCCTCCACTTT. Protein sequence: CASSFGGDSPLHF.

The genes are TRBV5-4 and TRBJ2-2; 9 bases align to TRBD1. There are 15 residues in the CDR3. V dropped 5 bases and J dropped 1; count of bases not matched to a gene: 3. Germline V lookup: CDR1 SGHNT, CDR2 YYREEE (reference sequence). This CDR3 is CASRKDRGNTGELFF. The CDR3 coding sequence is TGTGCCAGCAGAAAGGACAGGGGGAACACCGGGGAGCTGTTTTTT.

This rearrangement joins TRBV5-1 to TRBJ2-7; 10 bases line up with TRBD2. With V trimmed by 3 bases and J by 8 bases, 14 bases remained unmatched. CDR3 length: 16 residues. Germline CDR1 reads SGHRS; CDR2 reads YFSETQ. The chain's CDR3 is CASSWDISGGPLQQYF. The DNA of the CDR3 is TGCGCCAGCAGCTGGGACATTAGCGGGGGGCCCCTTCAGCAGTACTTC.

The rearrangement links TRBV18 to TRBJ1-2, with D possibly TRBD1 on 6 matching bases. Germline lookup yields CDR1 KGHSH and CDR2 LQKENI. V lost 5 bases and J 4 bases, leaving 14 bases between the germline ends. This CDR3 has 14 amino acids. CDR3 nucleotides: TGTGCCAGCTCAACCCGACAGGATATCTATGGCTACACCTTC. It is translated as CASSTRQDIYGYTF.

This clone occurred a few times. This sequence joins TRBV6-5 and TRBJ2-3; 13 nucleotides match TRBD2. The CDR3 loop spans 15 amino acids. J gave up 4 bases and V 5 bases, and 3 bases lay outside the gene matches. CDR1 and CDR2 (germline): MNHEY, SVGAGI. This CDR3 is CASSPGLAGPDTQYF. CDR3 sequence (DNA): TGTGCCAGCAGTCCGGGACTAGCGGGACCAGATACGCAGTATTTT.

This chain uses TRBV5-4 with TRBJ1-2; 7 nucleotides line up with TRBD1. Germline CDR1 reads SGHNT; CDR2 reads YYREEE (reference sequence). CDR3 length equals 16 residues. J gave up 8 bases and V 5 bases, and 18 bases lay outside the gene matches. CDR3 protein: CASRQEIQGGPGGYTF. Here the CDR3 DNA reads TGTGCCAGCAGGCAGGAGATACAAGGGGGCCCGGGAGGCTACACCTTC.

The CDR3 coding sequence is TGCGCCAGCAGCTTGACCCTCACCGGGGAGCTGTTTTTT. Encoded protein: CASSLTLTGELFF. The chain recombines TRBV5-1 with TRBJ2-2; D gene uncertain. Germline-derived CDR1 and CDR2 are SGHRS and YFSETQ. V gave up 1 base and J gave up 4 bases, with 5 bases separating them. There are 13 residues in the CDR3.

This chain uses TRBV5-1 with TRBJ2-7; 10 nucleotides agree with TRBD1. After removal of 4 bases from V and 2 bases from J, the junction contained 6 bases not matched to a gene. There are 15 residues in the CDR3. CDR1 is SGHRS and CDR2 is YFSETQ in the germline V gene. In DNA form, the CDR3 reads TGCGCCAGCAGCGTTGACAGGGGGCGTACCTACGAGCAGTACTTC. Translation gives CASSVDRGRTYEQYF.

CDR3 sequence reads: CASRTLAGVESSYNEQFF. The CDR3 region has the DNA TGTGCCAGCAGAACCCTCGCCGGGGTTGAGAGCTCCTACAATGAGCAGTTCTTC. V gene TRBV2 combines with J gene TRBJ2-1, with D possibly matching TRBD2 (5 bases). Germline values: CDR1 SNHLY, CDR2 FYNNEI. V shed 6 bases and J shed 0 bases, with 21 bases lying between them. This CDR3 comprises 18 residues.

V gene TRBV4-1 combines with J gene TRBJ2-7, with a tentative D call TRBD2 (5 bases). This CDR3 comprises 15 residues. Germline loops: CDR1 MGHRA, CDR2 YSYEKL. The germline V and J ends were trimmed by 0 bases and 5 bases, with 14 bases remaining between them. CDR3: CASSQEGPLADEQYF. CDR3 nucleotide sequence: TGCGCCAGCAGCCAAGAAGGGCCGCTAGCCGACGAGCAGTACTTC.

The rearrangement joins TRBV7-3 to TRBJ2-2; D gene unclear. The V and J ends lost 0 bases and 1 base respectively, with 3 bases between them. The germline CDR1 and CDR2 sequences are SGHTA and FQGTGA. The CDR3 is 14 amino acids. The CDR3 DNA sequence: TGTGCCAGCAGCTTAACGGGGAACACCGGGGAGCTGTTTTTT. Its translation: CASSLTGNTGELFF.

The sample holds a few counts of this clone. The rearrangement joins TRBV6-2 or TRBV6-3 to TRBJ2-3; the D is unclear. The germline CDR1 and CDR2 sequences are MNHEY and SVGEGT. V lost 2 bases to trimming and J lost 2 bases, with 14 bases between them. The CDR3 contains 16 residues. CDR3 in amino acids: CASSYVLGQATDTQYF. The CDR3 coding sequence is TGTGCCAGCAGTTACGTATTAGGTCAGGCCACAGATACGCAGTATTTT.

This clone was found a few times. The chain combines TRBV6-2 or TRBV6-3 with TRBJ1-1; TRBD1 agrees at 7 bases. This CDR3 has 15 amino acids. Germline V gene data show CDR1 as MNHEY and CDR2 as SVGEGT. The V gene end was trimmed by 4 bases and the J gene end by 1 base; junction bases not matched to a gene: 6. CDR3 residues: CASSLSWDRNTEAFF. The CDR3 DNA reads TGTGCCAGCAGTTTATCGTGGGACAGGAACACTGAAGCTTTCTTT.

The chain couples TRBV20-1 to TRBJ2-1; perhaps D is TRBD1 or TRBD2 (5 bases each). V lost 3 bases to trimming and J lost 9 bases, with 12 bases between them. Per the germline V gene, CDR1 is DFQATT and CDR2 is SNEGSKA (reference sequence). The CDR3 runs 12 residues. The CDR3 nucleotides are TGCAGTGCTAGTCGGGGCAGTACTGAGCAGTTCTTC. It codes for CSASRGSTEQFF.

This chain connects TRBV18 to TRBJ1-2; 7 bases fit TRBD1. V trimming: 2 bases; J trimming: 2 bases; junction bases outside the gene matches: 5. Germline lookup yields CDR1 KGHSH and CDR2 LQKENI. This CDR3 is built from 15 residues. CDR3 in amino acids: CASSPRDRVNYGYTF. For the CDR3, the DNA is TGTGCCAGCTCACCAAGGGACAGAGTCAACTATGGCTACACCTTC.